The subject of this entry is one T cell receptor beta chain. The data are from a study of blood T cell repertoires in COVID-19. This CDR3 contains 12 residues. Germline V gene data show CDR1 as LNHDA and CDR2 as SQIVND (reference sequence). V was trimmed by 10 bases and J by 8 bases, leaving 17 bases between them. Generated by immunoSEQ multiplex PCR, the TCRdb table keeps only in-frame clones and is missing some. The data contain 250,000 to 300,000 clones, about 89% of them singletons. The chain links TRBV19 to TRBJ1-2; D may be TRBD1 (5 bases). The sequence derives from a woman in her forties who had recovered from COVID-19. Sequencing used PBMCs or T cells enriched from blood (not recorded which). The CDR3, as DNA: TGTGCCACCCTCATGTCGGGACTGGGCTACACCTTC. This encodes CATLMSGLGYTF.